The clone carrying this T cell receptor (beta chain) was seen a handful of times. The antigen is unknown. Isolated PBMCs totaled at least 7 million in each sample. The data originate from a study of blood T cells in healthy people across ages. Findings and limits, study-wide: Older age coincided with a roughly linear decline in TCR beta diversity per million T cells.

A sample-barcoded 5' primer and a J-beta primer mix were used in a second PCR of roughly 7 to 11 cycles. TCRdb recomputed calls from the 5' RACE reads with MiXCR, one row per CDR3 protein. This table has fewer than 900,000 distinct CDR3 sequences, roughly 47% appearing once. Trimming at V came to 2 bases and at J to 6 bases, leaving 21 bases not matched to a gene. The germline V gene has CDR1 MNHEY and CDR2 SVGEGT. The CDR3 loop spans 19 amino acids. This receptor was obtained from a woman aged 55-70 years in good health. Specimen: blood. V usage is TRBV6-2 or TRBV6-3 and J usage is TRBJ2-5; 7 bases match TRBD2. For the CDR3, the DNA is TGTGCCAGCAGTTACCCTGGTTGGGCTAGCGGCACCTCCAAGAAGACCCAGTACTTC. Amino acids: CASSYPGWASGTSKKTQYF.